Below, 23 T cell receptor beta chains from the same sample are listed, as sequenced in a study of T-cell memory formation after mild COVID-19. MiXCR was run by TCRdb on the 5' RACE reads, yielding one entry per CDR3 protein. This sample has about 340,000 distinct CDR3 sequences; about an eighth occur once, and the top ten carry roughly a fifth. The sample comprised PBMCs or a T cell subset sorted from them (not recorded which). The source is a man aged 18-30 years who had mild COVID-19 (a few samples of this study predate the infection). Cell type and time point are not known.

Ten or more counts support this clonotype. The chain's CDR3 is CASTHRLAGALNEQFF. The DNA of the CDR3 is TGTGCCAGCACCCACCGATTAGCGGGGGCCCTCAATGAGCAGTTCTTC. The chain couples TRBV3-1 to TRBJ2-1, with 9 bases aligning to TRBD2. The germline CDR1 and CDR2 sequences are LGHDT and YNNKEL (reference sequence). With V trimmed by 7 bases and J by 6 bases, 13 bases remained unmatched. The CDR3 totals 16 residues.

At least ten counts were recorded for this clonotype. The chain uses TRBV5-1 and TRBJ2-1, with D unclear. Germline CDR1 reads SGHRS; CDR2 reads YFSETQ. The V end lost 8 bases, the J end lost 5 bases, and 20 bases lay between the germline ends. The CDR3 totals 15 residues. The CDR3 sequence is CASSAAVLTNNEQFF. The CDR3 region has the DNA TGCGCCAGTAGTGCGGCCGTCCTCACAAACAATGAGCAGTTCTTC.

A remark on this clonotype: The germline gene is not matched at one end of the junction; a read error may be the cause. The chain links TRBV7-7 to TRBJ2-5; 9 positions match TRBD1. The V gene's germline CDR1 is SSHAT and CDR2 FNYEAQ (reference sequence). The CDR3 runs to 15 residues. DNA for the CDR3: TGTGCTAGCAGCTCAAGAGGGACAGGGTTTGAGACCCAGTACTTC. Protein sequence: CASSSRGTGFETQYF.

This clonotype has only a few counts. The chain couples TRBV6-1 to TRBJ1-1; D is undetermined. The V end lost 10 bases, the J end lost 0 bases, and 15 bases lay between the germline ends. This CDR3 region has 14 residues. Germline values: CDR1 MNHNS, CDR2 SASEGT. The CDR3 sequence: CAISPGNLNTEAFF. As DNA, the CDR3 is TGTGCCATTTCACCCGGGAACTTGAACACTGAAGCTTTCTTT.

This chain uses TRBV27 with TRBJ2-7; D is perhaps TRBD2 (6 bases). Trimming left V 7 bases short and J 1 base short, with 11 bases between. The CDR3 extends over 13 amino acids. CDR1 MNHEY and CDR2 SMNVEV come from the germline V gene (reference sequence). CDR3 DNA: TGTGCCAGCAAGGGGACTGGTTCCTACGAGCAGTACTTC. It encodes CASKGTGSYEQYF.

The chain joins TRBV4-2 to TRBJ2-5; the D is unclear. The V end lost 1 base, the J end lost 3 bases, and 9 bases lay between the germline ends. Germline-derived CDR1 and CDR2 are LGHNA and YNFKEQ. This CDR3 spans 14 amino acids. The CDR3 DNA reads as TGTGCCAGCAGCCAAGTCTCCTCAAAAGAGACCCAGTACTTC. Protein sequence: CASSQVSSKETQYF.

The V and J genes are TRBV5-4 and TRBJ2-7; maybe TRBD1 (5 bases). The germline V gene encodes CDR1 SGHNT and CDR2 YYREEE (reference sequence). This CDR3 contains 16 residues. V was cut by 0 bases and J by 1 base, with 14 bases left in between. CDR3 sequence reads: CASSLGRGAPSYEQYF. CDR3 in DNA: TGTGCCAGCAGCTTGGGTAGGGGTGCCCCTTCCTACGAGCAGTACTTC.

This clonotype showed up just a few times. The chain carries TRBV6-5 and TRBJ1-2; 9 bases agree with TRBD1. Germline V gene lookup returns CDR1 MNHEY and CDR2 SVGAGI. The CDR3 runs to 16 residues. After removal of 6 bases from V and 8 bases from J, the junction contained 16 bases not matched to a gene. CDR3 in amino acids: CASRHGGTGIPVGYTF. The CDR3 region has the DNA TGTGCCAGCAGACACGGGGGGACAGGGATCCCGGTGGGCTACACCTTC.

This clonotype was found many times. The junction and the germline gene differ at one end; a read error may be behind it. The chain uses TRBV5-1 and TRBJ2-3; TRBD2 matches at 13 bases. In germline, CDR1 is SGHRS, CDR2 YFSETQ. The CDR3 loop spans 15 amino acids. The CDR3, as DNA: TGTGCCAGCAGTCCGGGACTAGCGGGGACTGATACGCAGTATTTT. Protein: CASSPGLAGTDTQYF.

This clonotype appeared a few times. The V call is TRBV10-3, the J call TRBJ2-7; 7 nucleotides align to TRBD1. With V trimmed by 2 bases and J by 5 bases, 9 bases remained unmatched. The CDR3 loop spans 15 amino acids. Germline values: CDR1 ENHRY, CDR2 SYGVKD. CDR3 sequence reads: CAISEPLGQDHEQYF. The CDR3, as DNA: TGTGCCATCAGTGAGCCCCTTGGACAGGACCACGAGCAGTACTTC.

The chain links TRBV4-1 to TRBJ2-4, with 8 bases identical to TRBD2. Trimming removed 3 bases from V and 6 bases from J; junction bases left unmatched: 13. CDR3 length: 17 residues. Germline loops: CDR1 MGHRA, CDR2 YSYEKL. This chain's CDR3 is CASSQDSRGGGVNIQYF. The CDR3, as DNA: TGCGCCAGCAGCCAGGATAGTCGGGGGGGCGGGGTAAACATTCAGTACTTC.

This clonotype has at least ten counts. The CDR3 DNA reads as TGTGCCAGCAGTGAATCTCCAGGGGGCATTCGGCAGTACGTC. Protein sequence: CASSESPGGIRQYV. This chain links TRBV2 with TRBJ2-7; the match to TRBD1 covers 8 bases. CDR1 and CDR2 (germline): SNHLY, FYNNEI. J lost 9 bases, V lost 2 bases, and 9 bases had no gene match. This CDR3 comprises 14 residues.

The CDR3, as DNA: TGTGCCACCAGCAGGCCCCCTAACTATGGCTACACCTTC. This sequence encodes CATSRPPNYGYTF. This chain joins TRBV15 and TRBJ1-2; no reliable D call. Trimming shortened V by 3 bases and J by 0 bases, and 5 bases separated the two germline ends. The CDR3 totals 13 residues. Germline CDR1 and CDR2: LNHNV and YYDKDF (reference sequence).

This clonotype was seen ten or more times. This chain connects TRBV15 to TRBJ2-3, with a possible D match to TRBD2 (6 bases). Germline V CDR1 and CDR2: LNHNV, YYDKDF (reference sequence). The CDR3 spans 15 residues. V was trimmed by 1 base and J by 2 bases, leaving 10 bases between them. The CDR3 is CATSRVTGVTDTQYF. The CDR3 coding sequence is TGTGCCACCAGCAGAGTTACGGGGGTCACAGATACGCAGTATTTT.

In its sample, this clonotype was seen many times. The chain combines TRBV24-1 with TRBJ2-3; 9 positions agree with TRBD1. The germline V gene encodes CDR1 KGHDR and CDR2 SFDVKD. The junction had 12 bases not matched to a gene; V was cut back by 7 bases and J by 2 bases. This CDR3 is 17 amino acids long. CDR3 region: CATSPSGTGTSTDTQYF. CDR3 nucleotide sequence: TGTGCCACCAGCCCTTCCGGGACAGGGACTTCCACAGATACGCAGTATTTT.

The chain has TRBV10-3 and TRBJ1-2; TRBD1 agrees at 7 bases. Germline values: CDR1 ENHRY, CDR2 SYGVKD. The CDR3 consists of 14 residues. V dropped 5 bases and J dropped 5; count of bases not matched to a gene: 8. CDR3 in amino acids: CAISQDRWTYGYTF. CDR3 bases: TGTGCCATCAGTCAGGACAGGTGGACGTATGGCTACACCTTC.

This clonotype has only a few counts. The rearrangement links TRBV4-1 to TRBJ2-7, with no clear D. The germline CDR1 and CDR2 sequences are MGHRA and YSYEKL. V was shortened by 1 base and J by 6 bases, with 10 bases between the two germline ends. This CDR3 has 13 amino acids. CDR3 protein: CASSQVRWREQYF. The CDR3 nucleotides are TGCGCCAGCAGCCAAGTTCGATGGCGCGAGCAGTACTTC.

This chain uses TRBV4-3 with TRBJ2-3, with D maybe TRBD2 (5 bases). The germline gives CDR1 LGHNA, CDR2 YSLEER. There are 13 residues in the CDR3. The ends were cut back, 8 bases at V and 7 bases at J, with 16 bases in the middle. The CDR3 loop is CASGSPREHTQYF. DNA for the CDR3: TGCGCCAGCGGATCCCCGAGGGAGCATACGCAGTATTTT.

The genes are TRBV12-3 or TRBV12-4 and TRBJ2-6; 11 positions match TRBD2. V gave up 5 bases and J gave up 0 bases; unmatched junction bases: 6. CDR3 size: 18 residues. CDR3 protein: CASSPRLAGTSGANVLTF. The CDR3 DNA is TGTGCCAGCAGTCCGAGACTAGCGGGGACCTCTGGGGCCAACGTCCTGACTTTC.

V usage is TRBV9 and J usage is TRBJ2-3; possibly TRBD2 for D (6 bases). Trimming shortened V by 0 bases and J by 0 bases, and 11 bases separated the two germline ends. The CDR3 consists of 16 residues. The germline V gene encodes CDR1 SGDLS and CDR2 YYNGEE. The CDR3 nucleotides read TGTGCCAGCAGCGTAGGGGAGGCAGCTAGCACAGATACGCAGTATTTT. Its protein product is CASSVGEAASTDTQYF.

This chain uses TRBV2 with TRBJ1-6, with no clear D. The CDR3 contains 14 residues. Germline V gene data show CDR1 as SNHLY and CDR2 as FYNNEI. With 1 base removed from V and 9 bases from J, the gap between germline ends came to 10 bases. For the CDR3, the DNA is TGTGCCAGCAGTGAAGAGACCGTGGGTTCACCCCTCCACTTT. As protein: CASSEETVGSPLHF.

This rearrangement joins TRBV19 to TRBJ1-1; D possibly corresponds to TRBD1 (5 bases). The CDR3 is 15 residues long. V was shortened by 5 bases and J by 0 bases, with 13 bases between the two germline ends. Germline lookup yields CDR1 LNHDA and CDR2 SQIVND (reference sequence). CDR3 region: CASSPPGSVNTEAFF. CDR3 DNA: TGTGCCAGTAGTCCCCCAGGGTCGGTGAACACTGAAGCTTTCTTT.

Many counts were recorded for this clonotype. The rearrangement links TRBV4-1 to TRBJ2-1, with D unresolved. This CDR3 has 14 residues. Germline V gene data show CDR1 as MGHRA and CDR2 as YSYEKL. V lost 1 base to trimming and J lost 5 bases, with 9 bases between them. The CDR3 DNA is TGCGCCAGCAGCCAAGTGAAGGAGAACAATGAGCAGTTCTTC. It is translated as CASSQVKENNEQFF.